A single sample gave rise to the 21 T cell receptor beta chains below, sequenced in a study of blood T cell repertoires in COVID-19. Some clones are missing from TCRdb's copy, which holds only in-frame ones; the method was immunoSEQ multiplex PCR. The profile shows under 200,000 clones, approximately 87% of them singletons. The sequencing sample was made of PBMCs or T cells enriched from blood (not recorded which). The receptor source for this set is a woman aged 50 to 65 who had recovered from COVID-19.

The V and J genes are TRBV18 and TRBJ2-7, with a possible D match to TRBD2 (5 bases). The germline V gene encodes CDR1 KGHSH and CDR2 LQKENI. CDR3 size: 14 residues. The V and J ends lost 2 bases and 2 bases respectively, with 10 bases between them. The CDR3 here is CASSPYPGTYEQYF. Written as DNA, the CDR3 is TGTGCCAGCTCACCATATCCGGGAACCTACGAGCAGTACTTC.

This chain uses TRBV5-4 with TRBJ1-1; no definite D call. The V and J ends lost 2 bases and 1 base respectively, with 3 bases between them. Germline V CDR1 and CDR2: SGHNT, YYREEE (reference sequence). The CDR3 sequence is 12 residues long. In nucleotides, the CDR3 is TGTGCCAGCAGCTTCAGGAACACTGAAGCTTTCTTT. This sequence encodes CASSFRNTEAFF.

The sample holds one count of this clone. J is TRBJ2-7 and V is TRBV7-2; D not resolved. The CDR3 is 17 amino acids. With 5 bases removed from V and 2 bases from J, the gap between germline ends came to 22 bases. Germline V CDR1 and CDR2: SGHTA, FQGNSA. This chain's CDR3 is CASSPVSYGSLTYEQYF. The CDR3 DNA reads as TGTGCCAGCAGCCCTGTCTCATACGGGTCCCTCACCTACGAGCAGTACTTC.

This chain links TRBV3-1 (or the pseudogene TRBV3-2) with TRBJ1-2, with a weak D call TRBD1 (5 bases). This CDR3 region has 12 residues. Trimming shortened V by 6 bases and J by 6 bases, and 11 bases separated the two germline ends. Germline CDR1 is LGHDT and CDR2 is YNNKEL (reference sequence). The CDR3 sequence: CASRGGIDGYTF. CDR3 bases: TGTGCCAGCAGGGGGGGTATAGATGGCTACACCTTC.

The J gene is TRBJ1-5, the V gene TRBV30; D possibly corresponds to TRBD1 (6 bases). CDR3 length equals 18 residues. Germline V gene lookup returns CDR1 GTSNPN and CDR2 SVGIG (reference sequence). The germline V and J ends were trimmed by 0 bases and 2 bases, with 20 bases remaining between them. The CDR3 region has the DNA TGTGCCTGGAGTGTAAAACAGGGAGGGATGTATGGCAATCAGCCCCAGCATTTT. Protein product: CAWSVKQGGMYGNQPQHF.

The chain couples TRBV7-9 to TRBJ2-7, with 8 bases lining up with TRBD1. Trimming cost V 4 bases and J 5 bases; bases outside gene matches: 7. The length of the CDR3 is 14 residues. Germline loops: CDR1 SEHNR, CDR2 FQNEAQ (reference sequence). In DNA form, the CDR3 reads TGTGCCAGCAGCTGGACAGGGTTCGGAGACGAGCAGTACTTC. Protein sequence: CASSWTGFGDEQYF.

CDR3 sequence reads: CASSEERYGPYEQYF. The CDR3, as DNA: TGTGCCAGCAGTGAAGAACGGTATGGTCCCTACGAGCAGTACTTC. The V call is TRBV6-1, the J call TRBJ2-7; D gene unclear. The length of the CDR3 is 15 residues. With 1 base removed from V and 2 bases from J, the gap between germline ends came to 12 bases. From germline, CDR1 is MNHNS and CDR2 SASEGT.

The chain has TRBV19 and TRBJ2-5; D is undetermined. Trimming shortened V by 1 base and J by 2 bases, and 11 bases separated the two germline ends. The CDR3 totals 15 residues. In germline, CDR1 is LNHDA, CDR2 SQIVND (reference sequence). The CDR3 loop is CASSIVPQIQETQYF. Written as DNA, the CDR3 is TGTGCCAGTAGTATAGTTCCACAAATTCAAGAGACCCAGTACTTC.

The V and J genes are TRBV4-2 and TRBJ2-1; TRBD1 agrees at 9 bases. The J segment lost 5 bases and the V segment lost 5 bases, leaving 7 bases of the junction unmatched. This CDR3 comprises 15 residues. In germline, CDR1 is LGHNA, CDR2 YNFKEQ. As DNA, the CDR3 is TGTGCCAGCAGCGCCGGACAGGGGCCTAACAATGAGCAGTTCTTC. It specifies CASSAGQGPNNEQFF.

J is TRBJ1-1 and V is TRBV21-1; the table's D call, TRBD1, has no DNA check behind it. TRBV21-1 is assigned pseudogene status. The length of the CDR3 is 16 residues. The CDR3 DNA reads TGTGCCAGCAGCAAAGACGGGGACAGGGGTCGGACTGAAGCTTTCTTT. This gives the protein CASSKDGDRGRTEAFF.

The rearrangement links TRBV15 to TRBJ2-1; 8 bases match TRBD2. The CDR3 extends over 13 amino acids. Trimming cost V 5 bases and J 13 bases; bases outside gene matches: 10. Germline V lookup: CDR1 LNHNV, CDR2 YYDKDF (reference sequence). The CDR3 DNA sequence: TGTGCCACCAGCGGGGGTAGCGGGGAAGGACAGTTCTTC. The encoded protein is CATSGGSGEGQFF.

The rearrangement joins TRBV5-1 to TRBJ2-7; D is perhaps TRBD1 (6 bases). The CDR3 contains 14 residues. Germline V gene data show CDR1 as SGHRS and CDR2 as YFSETQ. The CDR3 DNA reads as TGCGTCGGGTCGATTGGGGGCAAGGAAGACGAGCAGTACTTC. Protein product: CVGSIGGKEDEQYF.

V usage is TRBV5-1 and J usage is TRBJ2-2; 8 positions agree with TRBD1. The CDR3 length is 16 residues. Germline-derived CDR1 and CDR2 are SGHRS and YFSETQ. With V trimmed by 2 bases and J by 7 bases, 10 bases remained unmatched. The CDR3 loop is CASSLTGGRKGGELFF. CDR3 nucleotide sequence: TGCGCCAGCAGCTTAACAGGGGGAAGAAAGGGCGGGGAGCTGTTTTTT.

The chain links TRBV15 to TRBJ2-5; 13 nucleotides line up with TRBD2. There are 15 residues in the CDR3. V lost 4 bases to trimming and J lost 3 bases; unmatched junction nucleotides: 2. CDR1 is LNHNV and CDR2 is YYDKDF in the germline V gene (reference sequence). The CDR3 loop is CATSKTSGGEETQYF. In nucleotides, the CDR3 is TGTGCCACCAGCAAAACTAGCGGGGGGGAAGAGACCCAGTACTTC.

V gene TRBV10-3 combines with J gene TRBJ1-2; a weak D match, TRBD1 (6 bases). The V gene's germline CDR1 is ENHRY and CDR2 SYGVKD. V lost 2 bases and J lost 5, with 6 bases in between. This CDR3 is built from 12 residues. CDR3 protein: CAISEDRYGYTF. Here the CDR3 DNA reads TGTGCCATCAGTGAGGACAGGTATGGCTACACCTTC.

This clone appeared once. This rearrangement joins TRBV4-2 to TRBJ1-4; TRBD1 might be the D (6 bases). This CDR3 spans 13 amino acids. The V gene's germline CDR1 is LGHNA and CDR2 YNFKEQ. The V end was cut by 4 bases, the J end by 11 bases, with 14 bases between. CDR3 loop: CASSPGNRDKLFF. CDR3 coding DNA: TGTGCCAGCAGCCCCGGGAACAGGGATAAACTGTTTTTT.

This clone was counted a single time. The chain links TRBV19 to TRBJ2-1; tentatively, D is TRBD2 (6 bases). V was shortened by 5 bases and J by 7 bases, with 18 bases between the two germline ends. The CDR3 has 15 amino acids. Per the germline V gene, CDR1 is LNHDA and CDR2 is SQIVND (reference sequence). DNA for the CDR3: TGTGCCAGTAGTGGACGTGCGGGGCCAGGGAATGAGCAGTTCTTC. Translation gives CASSGRAGPGNEQFF.

The V and J genes are TRBV24-1 and TRBJ2-6, with D unclear. V lost 2 bases and J 0 bases, leaving 4 bases between the germline ends. The germline gives CDR1 KGHDR, CDR2 SFDVKD. CDR3 length: 15 residues. The CDR3 reads CATSDYGSGANVLTF. CDR3 nucleotide sequence: TGTGCCACCAGTGATTACGGCTCTGGGGCCAACGTCCTGACTTTC.

The rearrangement uses TRBV7-2 and TRBJ2-1; TRBD2 agrees at 12 bases. The CDR3 contains 18 residues. The V segment lost 0 bases and the J segment 3 bases; nucleotides outside the gene matches: 6. Germline loops: CDR1 SGHTA, CDR2 FQGNSA. Here the CDR3 reads CASSLAPSGGAGYNEQFF. CDR3 nucleotide sequence: TGTGCCAGCAGCTTAGCGCCTAGCGGGGGGGCGGGCTACAATGAGCAGTTCTTC.

This chain connects TRBV20-1 to TRBJ2-7; possible D gene TRBD1, 5 bases. The CDR3 is 11 residues long. Trimming pared 5 bases from V and 6 bases from J, leaving 11 bases between. Germline assignment: CDR1 DFQATT and CDR2 SNEGSKA (reference sequence). The CDR3 region is CSAGAEAEQYF. The CDR3 DNA reads TGCAGTGCTGGGGCCGAAGCCGAGCAGTACTTC.

On this clone itself: Other DNA sequences in the same sample also yield this CDR3. The chain has TRBV7-2 and TRBJ1-1; a possible D gene is TRBD1 (5 bases). Germline CDR1 and CDR2: SGHTA and FQGNSA. This CDR3 has 13 amino acids. Between the trimmed V and J ends, which lost 3 bases and 2 bases, there was a span of 7 bases. The CDR3 loop reads CASSFGGNTEAFF. CDR3 DNA sequence: TGTGCCAGCAGCTTCGGGGGTAACACTGAAGCTTTCTTT.